This TCR beta chain was sequenced in a study of Ad26.COV2.S vaccination and SARS-CoV-2 variants (dated by TCRdb to 2020 to 2023). Regarding the research as a whole: Donors in the vaccine arm were drawn from COV1001, a phase I-IIa trial of Ad26.COV2.S in healthy adults that was multicentre, randomized, double-blind and placebo-controlled. Ad26.COV2.S was given intramuscularly at 5x10^10 or 1x10^11 viral particles, as a single shot or as two shots 56 days apart. The specificity and breadth of SARS-CoV-2-reactive T cell receptors after Ad26.COV2.S vaccination were assessed by TCRbeta repertoire sequencing. A total of 32 samples were included in the TCR-sequenced set, comprising roughly 19 Ad26.COV2.S vaccine recipients, 5 placebo recipients and 8 SARS-CoV-2 convalescent individuals. Trial participants were randomized into five groups of five, in which low-dose or high-dose Ad26.COV2.S was given once or twice, or placebo was given on both occasions. Throughout the experiments and outcome assessment, investigators stayed blinded to trial group allocation. Study-wide conclusions, independent of this receptor: Comparing responses between vaccine doses or regimens was not something the study was powered to do. After vaccination, substantial breadth of spike-specific CD8+ and CD4+ T cell responses was reported. Compared with placebo recipients, Ad26.COV2.S recipients showed higher spike-specific TCR breadth (P = 0.0014). According to the authors, total T cell responses may have been underestimated by the TCR breadth and depth analyses. Comparable non-spike TCR breadth was observed between vaccine and placebo recipients, consistent with only spike being contained in the vaccine.

About this clone: Its antigen is currently not known. Base qualities are not recorded, but no much larger clone differs from it by a single base.

The sample's treatment or condition, from its label and the paper: about 20 received Ad26.COV2.S at low or high dose, single or two shots; about 5 received placebo; per-sample allocation not given. Repertoires of vaccine and placebo recipients were sequenced from samples collected on day 63 after the first injection. Cohort 1b enrolled around 23 adults aged 18-55 years at a single site in Boston, USA, between 29 July and 7 August 2020. Ad26.COV2.S consisted of a replication-incompetent adenovirus type 26 vector by which a prefusion-stabilized SARS-CoV-2 spike protein from the original Wuhan strain was expressed. The immunoSEQ Assay was used to sequence TCRbeta CDR3 regions. After extraction, genomic DNA underwent amplification by bias-controlled multiplex PCR, followed by high-throughput sequencing. For the original study's pipeline: To quantify the absolute abundance of every unique TCRbeta CDR3 region, sequences were collapsed and filtered. T cell fraction was estimated by normalization of TCRbeta template counts to usable DNA, with usable DNA being measured through amplification of reference genes present in all nucleated cells. Repertoire TCRs were annotated as SARS-CoV-2-specific when V gene, CDR3 amino acid sequence and J gene were exactly matched to a known reactive TCR set. The reference SARS-CoV-2 TCR set was obtained from MIRA and was filtered for enrichment in COVID-19-positive ImmuneCODE repertoires, whereby public or cross-reactive TCRs were removed. Using the MIRA antigens, annotated TCRs were further analysed by specific ORF or by position within an ORF. Depth was the summed frequency of annotated unique rearrangements, while breadth was defined as annotated unique rearrangements over total unique productive rearrangements. TCR breadth was compared between groups using two-sided Wilcoxon rank-sum tests. The source is immuneACCESS, and TCRdb retained only in-frame sequences with V and J called. Part of the clones is not carried over; for the studies checked, unresolved V genes explain less than half of this, and the remainder is unexplained. V, J and clone size are taken as reported in that table, and D and trimming were inferred from the DNA itself. In all, the sample holds 300,000 to 350,000 clones, and 88% of those were seen once. The biggest ten clones account for 6.4% of the sample.

Trimmed from V: 4 bases; trimmed from J: 0 bases; junction bases lacking a gene match: 12. According to the germline V gene (reference sequence), CDR1 reads MNHEY and CDR2 reads SMNVEV. The CDR3 holds 19 amino acids from the cysteine to the phenylalanine. The sequence is cut down to CDR3 DNA, 57 bases in frame from base 1. The sample in question was peripheral blood, obtained in a trial of Ad26.COV2.S vaccine versus placebo. This receptor was taken from a person aged 18-65 years who received the Ad26.COV2.S COVID-19 vaccine or a placebo. The chain is encoded by TRBV27 joined to TRBJ1-3, with 10 bases in between that match TRBD1. The DNA sequence is as follows: TGTGCCAGCAGTTACCCCGGGACAGGGGATCTCAGCTCTGGAAACACCATATATTTT. Its translation is CASSYPGTGDLSSGNTIYF.